This TCR beta chain comes out of a study of Ad26.COV2.S vaccination and SARS-CoV-2 variants. Germline V gives CDR1 LNHDA, CDR2 SQIVND (reference sequence). CDR3 size: 15 residues. Trimming at V came to 6 bases and at J to 7 bases, leaving 11 bases not matched to a gene. Sample treatment: some 20 received Ad26.COV2.S at low or high dose, single or two shots; a few received placebo; per-sample allocation not given. Material that was analyzed had been drawn on day 63 after the first vaccine or placebo injection. An Ad26 vector carrying the Wuhan-strain SARS-CoV-2 spike served as the vaccine. Sequencing used immunoSEQ multiplex PCR; TCRdb keeps in-frame clones, though not all of them. The table has about 480,000 clones, 70% to 90% seen once; the top ten hold about 13%.

This sample comprised peripheral blood, obtained in a trial of Ad26.COV2.S vaccine versus placebo. The sequence was collected from a person aged 18-65 years who received the Ad26.COV2.S COVID-19 vaccine or a placebo. V is TRBV19 and J is TRBJ2-7; 11 bases are a match to TRBD1. DNA of the CDR3: TGTGCCAGTAGATCCGGACAGGGGGCTTATGGGGAGCAGTACTTC. It is translated as CASRSGQGAYGEQYF.